This TCR beta chain was recovered during a study of memory CD4+ T cells and cytomegalovirus serostatus. Single viable CD3+CD4+CD8-CD45RO+ cells were sorted as the memory CD4+ T cells. CDR3 length: 12 amino acids. Per the germline V gene, CDR1 is SNHLY and CDR2 is FYNNEI. The ends were cut back, 4 bases at V and 8 bases at J, with 11 bases in the middle. Only in-frame clones appear in the TCRdb table, and some are missing; sequencing was by immunoSEQ multiplex PCR. Here the sample spans roughly 54,000 clones, around 81% being singletons. The sample taken for sequencing was memory CD4+ T cells from blood. The sequence was collected from an adult in good health and CMV-seronegative. V and J are TRBV2 and TRBJ1-2, with D tentatively TRBD1 (5 bases). CDR3 coding DNA: TGTGCCAGCAGTGGTCGCAGGGACGGCTACACCTTC. Its translation is CASSGRRDGYTF.